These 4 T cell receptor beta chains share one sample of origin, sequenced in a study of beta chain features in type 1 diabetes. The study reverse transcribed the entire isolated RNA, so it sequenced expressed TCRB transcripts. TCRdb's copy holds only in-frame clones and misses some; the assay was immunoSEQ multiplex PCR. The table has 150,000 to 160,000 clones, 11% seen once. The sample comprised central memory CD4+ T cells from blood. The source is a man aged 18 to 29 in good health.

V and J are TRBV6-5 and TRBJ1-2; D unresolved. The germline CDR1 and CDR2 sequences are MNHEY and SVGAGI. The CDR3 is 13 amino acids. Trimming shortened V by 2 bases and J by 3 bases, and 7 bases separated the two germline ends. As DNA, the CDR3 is TGTGCCAGCAGTTACGGGCGTGACTATGGCTACACCTTC. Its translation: CASSYGRDYGYTF.

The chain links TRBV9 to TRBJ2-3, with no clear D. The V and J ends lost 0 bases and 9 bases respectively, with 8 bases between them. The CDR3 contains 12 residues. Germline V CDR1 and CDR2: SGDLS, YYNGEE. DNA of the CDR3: TGTGCCAGCAGCGTAGAGAGAGAAACGCAGTATTTT. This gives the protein CASSVERETQYF.

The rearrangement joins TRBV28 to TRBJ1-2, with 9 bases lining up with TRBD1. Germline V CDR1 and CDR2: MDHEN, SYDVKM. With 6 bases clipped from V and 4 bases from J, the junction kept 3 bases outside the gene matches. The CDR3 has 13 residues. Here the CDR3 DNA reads TGTGCCAGCAGCTGGGACAGGGTCTATGGCTACACCTTC. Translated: CASSWDRVYGYTF.

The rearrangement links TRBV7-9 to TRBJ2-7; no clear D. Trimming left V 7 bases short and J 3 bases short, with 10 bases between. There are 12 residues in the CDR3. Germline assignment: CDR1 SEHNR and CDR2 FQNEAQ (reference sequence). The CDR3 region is CASTISGYEQYF. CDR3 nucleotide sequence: TGTGCCAGCACCATTTCTGGCTACGAGCAGTACTTC.